The next 29 T cell receptor beta chains were all read from a single sample in a study of T cells after yellow fever vaccination. TCRdb independently ran MiXCR on the 5' RACE reads; one entry per CDR3 protein. This table holds roughly 310,000 distinct CDR3 sequences, roughly 8.7% found once. The source was PBMCs, collected on the day of the first yellow fever vaccination. The source is a young man who received the YFV17D yellow fever vaccine.

This clonotype was counted a few times. J is TRBJ1-1 and V is TRBV7-2; D is unresolved. CDR1 and CDR2 (germline): SGHTA, FQGNSA. Deletions cut 5 bases from V and 1 base from J, with 5 bases between. CDR3 length equals 12 residues. This chain's CDR3 is CASSPKNTEAFF. The CDR3 region has the DNA TGTGCCAGCAGCCCAAAGAACACTGAAGCTTTCTTT.

The chain links TRBV5-1 to TRBJ2-5; D gene uncertain. V was shortened by 6 bases and J by 2 bases, with 17 bases between the two germline ends. Looked up from germline, CDR1 is SGHRS and CDR2 is YFSETQ. CDR3 size: 15 residues. The CDR3 nucleotides read TGCGCCAGCAAAGACCGCCCGGGTAAACAAGAGACCCAGTACTTC. Translation gives CASKDRPGKQETQYF.

This clonotype was seen a handful of times. The rearrangement uses TRBV7-2 and TRBJ2-7; D uncertain. The CDR3 is 13 residues long. V shed 4 bases and J shed 3 bases, with 10 bases lying between them. Germline loops: CDR1 SGHTA, CDR2 FQGNSA. In DNA form, the CDR3 reads TGTGCCAGCAGCTCGACGGCCGTCTACGAGCAGTACTTC. Its protein is CASSSTAVYEQYF.

V and J are TRBV12-3 or TRBV12-4 and TRBJ2-7; D is perhaps TRBD1 (5 bases). This CDR3 comprises 15 residues. V lost 6 bases to trimming and J lost 3 bases, with 18 bases between them. The CDR3 loop reads CASSATVGLLYEQYF. CDR3 DNA sequence: TGTGCCAGCAGCGCGACAGTAGGTTTACTCTACGAGCAGTACTTC.

This clonotype appeared a few times. V is TRBV5-5 and J is TRBJ2-5; perhaps TRBD1 as D (6 bases). With 4 bases removed from V and 5 bases from J, the gap between germline ends came to 12 bases. Per the germline V gene, CDR1 is SGHKS and CDR2 is YYEKEE (reference sequence). The CDR3 is 13 amino acids. The CDR3 loop reads CASSRNRDETQYF. Here the CDR3 DNA reads TGTGCCAGCAGCCGGAACAGGGATGAGACCCAGTACTTC.

This clonotype has more than one count but fewer than ten. The chain couples TRBV7-2 to TRBJ2-1, with 7 positions matching TRBD2. V shed 2 bases and J 10 bases; nucleotides not matched to a gene: 5. Germline values: CDR1 SGHTA, CDR2 FQGNSA. CDR3 length equals 13 residues. CDR3 DNA sequence: TGTGCCAGCAGCTTATTTCAGCGGGGCGAGCAGTTCTTC. Its translation: CASSLFQRGEQFF.

Turning to this clonotype: A much bigger clone sits one base away, suggesting this may be a read error. This likely comes from a read error, as the CDR3 has no conserved phenylalanine or tryptophan at its end. The gene calls are TRBV19 and TRBJ1-1, with D perhaps TRBD1 (6 bases). The CDR3 is 17 residues long. Deletions cut 4 bases from V and 0 bases from J, with 18 bases between. The V gene's germline CDR1 is LNHDA and CDR2 SQIVND (reference sequence). Written as DNA, the CDR3 is TGTGCCAGTAGTAAACAGGGAATTTGGGGAATGAACACTGAAGCTTTCATT. This sequence encodes CASSKQGIWGMNTEAFI.

This clonotype occurred many times. The chain combines TRBV20-1 with TRBJ2-2; 10 bases line up with TRBD2. Germline V CDR1 and CDR2: DFQATT, SNEGSKA (reference sequence). This CDR3 is 15 amino acids long. V gave up 2 bases and J gave up 7 bases; unmatched junction bases: 7. The CDR3 region has the DNA TGCAGTGCTAGATCCCCTAGCGGGGGCGGCGGGGAGCTGTTTTTT. Amino acid sequence: CSARSPSGGGGELFF.

This clonotype was observed at least ten times. This chain links TRBV9 with TRBJ1-1; D is unclear. Between the trimmed V and J ends, which lost 2 bases and 0 bases, there was a span of 14 bases. The germline CDR1 and CDR2 sequences are SGDLS and YYNGEE. The CDR3 is 16 residues long. In DNA, the CDR3 is TGTGCCAGCAGCGTCCGGCAGGATTCCATGAACACTGAAGCTTTCTTT. Amino acid sequence: CASSVRQDSMNTEAFF.

This clonotype was found many times. The CDR3 protein is CASSSRPGRVNEQFF. The CDR3 bases are TGTGCCAGCAGCTCACGCCCGGGCAGGGTAAATGAGCAGTTCTTC. The J gene is TRBJ2-1, the V gene TRBV7-3, with a possible D match to TRBD1 (5 bases). Trimming pared 4 bases from V and 7 bases from J, leaving 17 bases between. Germline V lookup: CDR1 SGHTA, CDR2 FQGTGA. This CDR3 spans 15 amino acids.

The chain links TRBV27 to TRBJ2-5, with 8 positions matching TRBD1. This CDR3 has 14 amino acids. V was pared by 7 bases and J by 4 bases, with 8 bases of the junction left unmatched. Per the germline V gene, CDR1 is MNHEY and CDR2 is SMNVEV (reference sequence). CDR3 nucleotide sequence: TGTGCCAGCACCCCCGGGACAGGTAGAGAGACCCAGTACTTC. Protein: CASTPGTGRETQYF.

This clonotype was detected only a few times. This chain uses TRBV5-1 with TRBJ2-3; TRBD1 is a possible D gene (7 bases). Deletions cut 3 bases from V and 3 bases from J, with 11 bases between. This CDR3 comprises 14 residues. Looked up from germline, CDR1 is SGHRS and CDR2 is YFSETQ. In DNA form, the CDR3 reads TGCGCCAGCAGCTCGACAGGGAGGACAGATACGCAGTATTTT. This translates into CASSSTGRTDTQYF. The whole variable domain, filled in from reference TRBV5-1 and TRBJ2-3, reads KAGVTQTPRYLIKTRGQQVTLSCSPISGHRSVSWYQQTPGQGLQFLFEYFSETQRNKGNFPGRFSGRQFSNSRSEMNVSTLELGDSALYLCASSSTGRTDTQYFGPGTRLTVL.

In its sample, this clonotype was seen many times. This chain joins TRBV6-1 and TRBJ2-5, with 14 bases aligning to TRBD2. The CDR3 spans 14 residues. With V trimmed by 7 bases and J by 7 bases, 5 bases remained unmatched. Looked up from germline, CDR1 is MNHNS and CDR2 is SASEGT. CDR3 nucleotides: TGTGCCAGCAAAGGACTAGCGGGGGGTGGGACCCAGTACTTC. This translates into CASKGLAGGGTQYF.

The table lists this clonotype with many counts. The rearrangement uses TRBV5-6 and TRBJ2-7; possibly TRBD1 or TRBD2 for D (6 bases each). This CDR3 contains 15 residues. Deletions cut 6 bases from V and 3 bases from J, with 19 bases between. Per germline, CDR1 SGHDT and CDR2 YYEEEE. CDR3 in amino acids: CASTSEGGLDYEQYF. CDR3 bases: TGTGCCAGCACCTCGGAGGGGGGATTGGACTACGAGCAGTACTTC.

The table lists this clonotype with a few counts. The J gene is TRBJ2-3, the V gene TRBV6-1; 7 nucleotides match TRBD1. V was clipped by 5 bases and J by 2 bases; unmatched bases: 10. This CDR3 has 16 residues. The germline gives CDR1 MNHNS, CDR2 SASEGT. The CDR3 spells CASSKGTAPNTDTQYF. The DNA of the CDR3 is TGTGCCAGCAGTAAAGGGACAGCCCCTAACACAGATACGCAGTATTTT.

The chain has TRBV7-9 and TRBJ1-1; unclear D gene. Looked up from germline, CDR1 is SEHNR and CDR2 is FQNEAQ (reference sequence). The length of the CDR3 is 16 residues. V shed 1 base and J shed 7 bases, with 19 bases lying between them. Here the CDR3 reads CASSLDRRTGPGEAFF. CDR3 in DNA: TGTGCCAGCAGCTTAGATCGGCGCACGGGTCCTGGTGAAGCTTTCTTT.

The sample holds a few counts of this clonotype. V and J are TRBV10-3 and TRBJ2-7; 9 bases align to TRBD2. The germline V gene has CDR1 ENHRY and CDR2 SYGVKD. This CDR3 is 15 amino acids long. V lost 4 bases and J lost 0; bases outside the gene matches: 4. DNA for the CDR3: TGTGCCATCAGTGGGGATAGCGGGGGCTCCTACGAGCAGTACTTC. Residues: CAISGDSGGSYEQYF.

A few counts support this clonotype. The chain joins TRBV7-2 to TRBJ2-4; 8 bases are a match to TRBD2. Germline CDR1 is SGHTA and CDR2 is FQGNSA. The trim removed 4 bases at V and 6 bases at J, leaving 5 bases unmatched. CDR3 size: 14 residues. The CDR3 is CASSSGTSVNIQYF. For the CDR3, the DNA is TGTGCCAGCAGCTCGGGGACTAGTGTAAACATTCAGTACTTC.

This clonotype appeared a few times. The V and J genes are TRBV10-3 and TRBJ1-1; D call uncertain. V lost 4 bases, J lost 0 bases, and 9 bases lay in between. Germline assignment: CDR1 ENHRY and CDR2 SYGVKD. The CDR3 is made up of 14 amino acids. The CDR3 spells CAISGYEMNTEAFF. The CDR3, as DNA: TGTGCCATCAGTGGTTATGAAATGAACACTGAAGCTTTCTTT.

This clonotype appeared a few times. The chain couples TRBV15 to TRBJ2-1, with D unresolved. The V end lost 0 bases, the J end lost 7 bases, and 10 bases lay between the germline ends. This CDR3 comprises 14 residues. Germline V gene lookup returns CDR1 LNHNV and CDR2 YYDKDF (reference sequence). The CDR3 nucleotides read TGTGCCACCAGCAGAGACGGCACGTTGAATGAGCAGTTCTTC. Residues: CATSRDGTLNEQFF.

In this sample, this clonotype turned up many times. The gene calls are TRBV7-9 and TRBJ2-5; the D gene could be TRBD1 or TRBD2 (5 bases each). From germline, CDR1 is SEHNR and CDR2 FQNEAQ (reference sequence). The CDR3 spans 17 residues. With 3 bases removed from V and 0 bases from J, the gap between germline ends came to 17 bases. As DNA, the CDR3 is TGTGCCAGCAGCTTCCTCTTGAGAGGGGCCTACCAAGAGACCCAGTACTTC. It specifies CASSFLLRGAYQETQYF.

The V call is TRBV12-3 or TRBV12-4, the J call TRBJ2-7, with D uncertain. V lost 3 bases to trimming and J lost 5 bases, with 11 bases between them. This CDR3 is built from 13 residues. This CDR3 is CASSFRYRDEQYF. Here the CDR3 DNA reads TGTGCCAGCAGTTTCCGCTATAGAGACGAGCAGTACTTC.

This clonotype was counted only a few times. The chain links TRBV4-3 to TRBJ1-2; tentative D call: TRBD1 (5 bases). The CDR3 runs 15 residues. Germline CDR1 and CDR2: LGHNA and YSLEER. The ends were cut back, 4 bases at V and 4 bases at J, with 16 bases in the middle. CDR3 DNA sequence: TGCGCCAGCAGCCCGCGACAGCAGAGAGGCTATGGCTACACCTTC. As protein: CASSPRQQRGYGYTF.

This clonotype was seen a few times. J is TRBJ1-2 and V is TRBV5-5; 12 bases map to TRBD1. Looked up from germline, CDR1 is SGHKS and CDR2 is YYEKEE (reference sequence). This CDR3 comprises 17 residues. The J segment lost 2 bases and the V segment lost 3 bases, leaving 8 bases of the junction unmatched. The DNA of the CDR3 is TGTGCCAGCAGCTCACCGGGACAGGGGGCCCTAAACTATGGCTACACCTTC. It specifies CASSSPGQGALNYGYTF.

This clonotype has just a few counts. The rearrangement links TRBV23-1 to TRBJ2-7, with 8 nucleotides matching TRBD1. TRBV23-1 is sorted into the ORF group, with uncertain function. This CDR3 region has 15 residues. With 4 bases clipped from V and 1 base from J, the junction kept 6 bases outside the gene matches. The CDR3 spells CASSRRTGWSYEQYV. DNA of the CDR3: TGCGCCAGCAGTCGTCGGACAGGGTGGTCCTACGAGCAGTACGTC.

Only a few counts were recorded for this clonotype. The chain uses TRBV20-1 and TRBJ1-4; D not certain. The V end lost 0 bases, the J end lost 4 bases, and 9 bases lay between the germline ends. Germline-derived CDR1 and CDR2 are DFQATT and SNEGSKA (reference sequence). This CDR3 region has 14 residues. For the CDR3, the DNA is TGCAGTGCTAGAGATCGGCGAGTTAATGAAAAACTGTTTTTT. Protein: CSARDRRVNEKLFF.

The table lists this clonotype with many counts. CDR3 protein: CSARTEVQEQYF. In nucleotides, the CDR3 is TGCAGTGCGCGAACGGAAGTACAGGAGCAGTACTTC. This chain uses TRBV20-1 with TRBJ2-7; D gene ambiguous. Trimming cost V 6 bases and J 7 bases, with 16 bases left between them. CDR1 is DFQATT, CDR2 SNEGSKA, per germline (reference sequence). The CDR3 is 12 amino acids.

This clonotype was seen a few times. V usage is TRBV27 and J usage is TRBJ2-1; TRBD2 aligns across 14 bases. Germline CDR1 MNHEY, CDR2 SMNVEV (reference sequence). The CDR3 has 16 residues. With 4 bases clipped from V and 4 bases from J, the junction kept 3 bases outside the gene matches. CDR3 nucleotides: TGTGCCAGCAGTTGGCGACTAGCGGGGGGGTACAATGAGCAGTTCTTC. It translates to CASSWRLAGGYNEQFF.

This clonotype came up many times. The chain joins TRBV4-3 to TRBJ1-2; D is unclear. The V end lost 0 bases, the J end lost 5 bases, and 7 bases lay between the germline ends. Germline loops: CDR1 LGHNA, CDR2 YSLEER. This CDR3 contains 13 residues. CDR3 loop: CASSQDGLYGYTF. The DNA of the CDR3 is TGCGCCAGCAGCCAAGACGGTTTATATGGCTACACCTTC.